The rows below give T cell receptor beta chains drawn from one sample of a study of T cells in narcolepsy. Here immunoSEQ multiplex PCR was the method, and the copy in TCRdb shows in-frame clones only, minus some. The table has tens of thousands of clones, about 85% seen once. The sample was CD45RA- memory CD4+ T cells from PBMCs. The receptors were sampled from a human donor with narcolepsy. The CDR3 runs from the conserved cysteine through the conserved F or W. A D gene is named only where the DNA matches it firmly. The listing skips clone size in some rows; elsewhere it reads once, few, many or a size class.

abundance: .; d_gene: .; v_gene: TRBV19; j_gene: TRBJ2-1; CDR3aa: CASSIGWAGIGNNEQFF; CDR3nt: TGTGCCAGTAGTATAGGGTGGGCCGGGATTGGGAACAATGAGCAGTTCTTC
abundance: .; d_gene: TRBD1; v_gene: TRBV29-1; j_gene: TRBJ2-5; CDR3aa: CSVPTGVIGETQYF; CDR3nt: TGCAGCGTTCCGACAGGGGTAATAGGAGAGACCCAGTACTTC
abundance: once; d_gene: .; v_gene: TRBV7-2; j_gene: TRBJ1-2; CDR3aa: CASSLWGEGYTF; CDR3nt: TGTGCCAGCAGCTTATGGGGGGAGGGCTACACCTTC
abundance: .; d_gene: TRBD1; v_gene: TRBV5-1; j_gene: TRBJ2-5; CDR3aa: CASRVDRDPQETQYF; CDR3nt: TGCGCCAGCAGAGTGGACAGGGACCCGCAAGAGACCCAGTACTTC
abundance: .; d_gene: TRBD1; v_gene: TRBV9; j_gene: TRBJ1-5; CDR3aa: CASSADRFQPQHF; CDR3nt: TGTGCCAGCAGCGCGGACAGGTTCCAGCCCCAGCATTTT
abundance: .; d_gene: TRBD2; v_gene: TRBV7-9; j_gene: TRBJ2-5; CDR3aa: CASSLAGLAGAGEYF; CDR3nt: TGTGCCAGCAGCTTAGCGGGACTAGCGGGGGCCGGGGAGTACTTC
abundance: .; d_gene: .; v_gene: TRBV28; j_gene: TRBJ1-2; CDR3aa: CASSPPEIPGYTF; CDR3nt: TGTGCCAGCAGTCCCCCAGAGATCCCTGGCTACACCTTC
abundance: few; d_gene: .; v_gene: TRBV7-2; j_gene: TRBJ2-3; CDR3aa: CASSTRGGDTQYF; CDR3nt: TGTGCCAGCAGCACTAGAGGGGGAGATACGCAGTATTTT
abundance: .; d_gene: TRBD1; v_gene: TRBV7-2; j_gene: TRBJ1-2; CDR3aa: CASSQDRAGGYTF; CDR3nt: TGTGCCAGCAGCCAAGACAGGGCGGGCGGCTACACCTTC
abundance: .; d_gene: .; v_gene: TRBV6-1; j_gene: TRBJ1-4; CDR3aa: CASATRHNNEKLFF; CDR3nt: TGTGCCAGCGCAACTCGGCATAATAATGAAAAACTGTTTTTT
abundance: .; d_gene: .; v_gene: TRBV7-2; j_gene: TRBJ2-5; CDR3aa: CASSLARGQIETQYF; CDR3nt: TGTGCCAGCAGCTTAGCGAGGGGACAAATAGAGACCCAGTACTTC
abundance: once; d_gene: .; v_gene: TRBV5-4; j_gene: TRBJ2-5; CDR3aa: CASSLGTQQETQYF; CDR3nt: TGTGCCAGCAGCTTGGGAACTCAGCAAGAGACCCAGTACTTC
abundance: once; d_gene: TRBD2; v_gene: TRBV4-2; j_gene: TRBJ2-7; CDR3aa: CASSQFLTGSGTTNSYEQYF; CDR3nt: TGTGCCAGCAGCCAATTCCTAACAGGCAGCGGGACGACGAACTCCTACGAGCAGTACTTC
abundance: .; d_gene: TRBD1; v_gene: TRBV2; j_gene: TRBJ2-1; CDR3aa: CASDETGFNEQFF; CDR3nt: TGTGCCAGCGACGAGACAGGGTTCAATGAGCAGTTCTTC
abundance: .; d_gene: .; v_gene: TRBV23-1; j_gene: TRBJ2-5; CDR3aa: CASSHNDENRRSQETQYF; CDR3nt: TGCGCCAGCAGTCACAACGACGAGAACCGACGGAGCCAAGAGACCCAGTACTTC
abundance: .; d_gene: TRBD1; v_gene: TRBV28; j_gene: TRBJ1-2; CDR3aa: CASAKARGSTF; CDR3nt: TGTGCCAGCGCTAAGGCCAGGGGGAGCACCTTC
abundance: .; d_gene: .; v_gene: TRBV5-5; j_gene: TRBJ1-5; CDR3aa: CASSLDIKQPQHF; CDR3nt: TGTGCCAGCAGCTTAGATATAAAACAGCCCCAGCATTTT
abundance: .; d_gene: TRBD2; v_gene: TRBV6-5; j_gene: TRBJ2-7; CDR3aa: CASSYAGVGEQYF; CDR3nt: TGTGCCAGCAGTTACGCGGGAGTGGGGGAGCAGTACTTC
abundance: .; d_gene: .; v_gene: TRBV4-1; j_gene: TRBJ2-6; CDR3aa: CASSQAGTGANVLTF; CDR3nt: TGCGCCAGCAGCCAAGCAGGGACTGGGGCCAACGTCCTGACTTTC
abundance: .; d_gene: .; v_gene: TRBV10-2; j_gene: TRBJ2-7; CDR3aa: CASSELGQGAYEQYF; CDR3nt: TGCGCCAGCAGTGAGTTGGGGCAGGGCGCCTACGAGCAGTACTTC
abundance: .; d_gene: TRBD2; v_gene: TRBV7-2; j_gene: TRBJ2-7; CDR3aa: CASSLGLAREQYF; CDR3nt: TGTGCCAGCAGCCTGGGACTAGCGAGGGAGCAGTACTTC
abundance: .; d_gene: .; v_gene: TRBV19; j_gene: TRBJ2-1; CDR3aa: CASSIDRGEQFF; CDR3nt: TGTGCCAGTAGTATAGACCGGGGTGAGCAGTTCTTC
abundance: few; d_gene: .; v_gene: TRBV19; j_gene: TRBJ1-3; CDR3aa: CASGKTVSGNTIYF; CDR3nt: TGTGCCAGTGGGAAGACAGTCTCTGGAAACACCATATATTTT
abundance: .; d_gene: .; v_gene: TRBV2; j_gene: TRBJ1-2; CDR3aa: CASSDEGRGLLKAHGYTF; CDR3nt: TGTGCCAGCAGTGATGAAGGCAGGGGACTCCTCAAAGCCCATGGCTACACCTTC
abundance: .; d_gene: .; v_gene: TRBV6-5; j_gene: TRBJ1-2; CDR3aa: CASRLREDYGYTF; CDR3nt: TGTGCCAGCAGGCTCAGGGAAGACTATGGCTACACCTTC
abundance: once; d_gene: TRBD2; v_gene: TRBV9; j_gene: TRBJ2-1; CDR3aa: CASSPGLAKISYNEQFF; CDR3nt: TGTGCCAGCAGCCCTGGACTAGCGAAGATCTCCTACAATGAGCAGTTCTTC
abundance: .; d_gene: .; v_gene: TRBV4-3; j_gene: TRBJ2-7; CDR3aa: CASSQDLAYEQYF; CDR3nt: TGCGCCAGCAGCCAAGATCTAGCCTACGAGCAGTACTTC
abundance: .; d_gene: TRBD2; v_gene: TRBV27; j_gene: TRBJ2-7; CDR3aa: CASRRAGNTYEQYF; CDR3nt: TGTGCCAGCAGACGAGCGGGAAACACCTACGAGCAGTACTTC
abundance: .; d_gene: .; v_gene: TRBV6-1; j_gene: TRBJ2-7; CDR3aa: CASSEAAGAPYEQYF; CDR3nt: TGTGCCAGCAGTGAAGCGGCGGGGGCGCCCTACGAGCAGTACTTC
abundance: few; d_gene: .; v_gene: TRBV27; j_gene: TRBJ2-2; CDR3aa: CASRPVGGWTGELFF; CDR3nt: TGTGCCAGCAGACCCGTGGGGGGTTGGACCGGGGAGCTGTTTTTT
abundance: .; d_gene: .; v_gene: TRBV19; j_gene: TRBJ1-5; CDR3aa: CASSATARGNQPQHF; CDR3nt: TGTGCCAGTAGCGCAACAGCGAGGGGCAATCAGCCCCAGCATTTT